This paragraph covers one T cell receptor (beta chain) sequence. Its antigen target is currently unknown. No qualities accompany the bases; no much larger clone lies one base away. TCR beta CDR3 regions were sequenced from DNA using the immunoSEQ hsTCRbeta Kit. On the authors' methods: The ImmunoSEQ Analyzer was used to analyse the TCR sequencing data. T cell clonality was calculated on productive rearrangements as 1 minus Pielou's evenness. The inverse Simpson index, applied to productive templates, was used to measure T cell diversity. T cell density was defined as TCR beta template counts normalized to usable DNA, with usable DNA estimated by amplification and sequencing of housekeeping genes. TCR metrics were compared across histologic stages using two-sided Kruskal-Wallis tests. Not all clones reach the TCRdb copy of this immuneACCESS table, which keeps in-frame sequences only. Checked studies attribute under half of the gap to unresolved V genes and leave the rest unexplained. From that table come the V and J calls and clone size; the DNA was used to work out D and trimming. This sample is represented by several thousand clones; around 80% of them were singletons. The ten biggest clones cover roughly 8% of the sample.

Looking up the germline V gene yields CDR1 SGHRS and CDR2 YFSETQ. There are 18 amino acids in the CDR3, from cysteine to phenylalanine inclusive. The only DNA kept is the CDR3, 54 bases in frame from the first base. V lost 0 bases and J lost 4 bases, and the count of bases not matched to a germline gene is 10. This entry comes from a study of immune evolution from preneoplasia to lung adenocarcinoma (dated by TCRdb to the early 2020s). Notes on the research overall: HLA loss of heterozygosity was observed in approximately 7%, 15% and 30% of AIS, MIA and ADC lesions, respectively, and was not observed in any AAH lesions. Immune contexture across lung adenocarcinoma precursors and invasive adenocarcinoma was profiled using immune gene expression, TCR sequencing and multiplex immunofluorescence. Resected precursor lesions (AAH, AIS, MIA) and invasive adenocarcinomas were compared with paired morphologically normal lung tissue. Sample size was based on specimen availability rather than a prior power calculation. Whole exome sequencing and methylation data from the same cohort of nodules were integrated with the immune data. In total, the cohort included 50 or so patients with pulmonary nodules, all of whom underwent surgical resection. TCR sequencing data were obtained from 51 patients. It was reported in the study that 95 to 120 samples were used for TCR sequencing. POLYSOLVER was used to infer class I HLA alleles from exome data, and LOHHLA was used to detect allele-specific HLA loss.

Resection was performed on patients in Japan or China between 2014 and 2017. Two lung cancer pathologists independently confirmed the histologic diagnosis of each case on H&E slides. To enrich premalignant or tumor cells for nucleic acid extraction, macro-dissection was performed after pathologic assessment. DNA was isolated from FFPE tissue using the AllPrep DNA/RNA FFPE Kit. Overall study outcomes, separate from this receptor: Compared with EGFR-mutant or double wild-type lesions, KRAS-mutant nodules had the highest T cell clonality. The highest clonality was observed in normal lung, whereas higher T cell density and diversity but lower clonality appeared to be present in later-stage lesions. The findings were based on association rather than direct causation, and larger cohorts with long-term follow-up and longitudinal biopsies were deemed needed. Normal lung had the highest top T cell clone frequencies, which appeared to decline progressively from AAH through AIS, MIA and invasive adenocarcinoma. Because all patients were from Japan and China, applicability to Western populations was uncertain.

The clonotype was recovered from a person aged 65 to 85 with lung adenocarcinoma. In this chain, TRBV5-1 is recombined with TRBJ2-5, with 12 middle bases fitting TRBD2. The sequencing input was FFPE lung adenocarcinoma in situ tissue. The sample's cell subset or site label is to be understood as: preinvasive adenocarcinoma in situ (AIS). In nucleotides, the sequence is TGCGCCAGCAGCTTGGTGAAAAGGACTAGCGGGGCGGGAGAGACCCAGTACTTC. Its translation is CASSLVKRTSGAGETQYF.